Below are 18 T cell receptor beta chains sequenced from a single sample in a study of neurological immune-mediated disorders. A single record per CDR3 protein comes from TCRdb applying MiXCR to the 5' RACE reads. The profile shows approximately 100,000 distinct CDR3 sequences, about 3.8% of them singletons. The sequenced material came from PBMCs. The receptors shown here come from a woman aged 18-30 years with multiple sclerosis.

This clonotype occurred many times. The rearrangement links TRBV20-1 to TRBJ2-3; D perhaps matches TRBD2 (6 bases). The germline gives CDR1 DFQATT, CDR2 SNEGSKA (reference sequence). CDR3 length: 15 residues. V was pared by 5 bases and J by 0 bases, with 15 bases between. CDR3 nucleotide sequence: TGCAGTGCTCCCGGGGGTAGCGGCAGCACAGATACGCAGTATTTT. Residues: CSAPGGSGSTDTQYF.

At least ten counts were recorded for this clonotype. The chain is built from TRBV7-2 and TRBJ2-4; D possibly matches TRBD1 or TRBD2 (6 bases each). CDR3 size: 16 residues. With 2 bases removed from V and 1 base from J, the gap between germline ends came to 12 bases. Germline CDR1 SGHTA, CDR2 FQGNSA. The CDR3 here is CASSLNGGHAKNIQYF. In DNA, the CDR3 is TGTGCCAGCAGCTTAAATGGGGGGCATGCCAAAAACATTCAGTACTTC.

This clonotype was seen repeatedly, ten times or more. The rearrangement links TRBV15 to TRBJ1-2; TRBD1 matches at 10 bases. Germline CDR1 reads LNHNV; CDR2 reads YYDKDF (reference sequence). V trimming: 3 bases; J trimming: 4 bases; junction bases outside the gene matches: 5. The CDR3 length is 15 residues. For the CDR3, the DNA is TGTGCCACCAGCAGGGACAGGGGGTTTGTCTATGGCTACACCTTC. This codes for CATSRDRGFVYGYTF.

This clonotype was counted at least ten times. The V gene is TRBV12-3 or TRBV12-4, the J gene TRBJ2-2, with TRBD2 as a possible D gene (5 bases). CDR3 length equals 15 residues. With 6 bases removed from V and 5 bases from J, the gap between germline ends came to 16 bases. This chain's CDR3 is CASSPATGGTGELFF. The CDR3 DNA sequence: TGTGCCAGCAGCCCTGCAACCGGAGGAACCGGGGAGCTGTTTTTT.

In its sample, this clonotype was seen many times. The J gene is TRBJ1-1, the V gene TRBV25-1, with D tentatively TRBD1 (5 bases). The CDR3 extends over 15 amino acids. Germline CDR1 reads MGHDK; CDR2 reads SYGVNS. Trimming removed 2 bases from V and 0 bases from J, with 10 bases in between. Written as DNA, the CDR3 is TGTGCCAGCAGTGAACTAGGGGCCATGAACACTGAAGCTTTCTTT. This encodes CASSELGAMNTEAFF.

This clonotype was counted many times. The chain combines TRBV12-3 or TRBV12-4 with TRBJ2-3; 7 nucleotides match TRBD1. After removal of 5 bases from V and 5 bases from J, the junction contained 7 bases not matched to a gene. The CDR3 extends over 14 amino acids. DNA for the CDR3: TGTGCCAGCAGTCCGGGACAGAGCCTAGATACGCAGTATTTT. Translated: CASSPGQSLDTQYF.

This clonotype was detected many times. The V gene is TRBV5-1, the J gene TRBJ2-7, with 10 bases lining up with TRBD1. Germline trimming cut 4 bases from V and 1 base from J; bases unmatched to any gene: 8. This CDR3 contains 16 residues. Per germline, CDR1 SGHRS and CDR2 YFSETQ. The CDR3 reads CASSGTGTGDSYEQYF. CDR3 coding DNA: TGCGCCAGCAGCGGGACAGGGACAGGGGATTCCTACGAGCAGTACTTC.

This clonotype was seen a handful of times. A much larger clone differs by one base, so this may be a read error. This chain uses TRBV5-5 with TRBJ1-1; no firm D call. CDR1 SGHKS and CDR2 YYEKEE come from the germline V gene (reference sequence). The V and J ends lost 1 base and 0 bases respectively, with 7 bases between them. This CDR3 comprises 14 residues. CDR3 DNA: TGTGCCAGCAGCTTGCGGAACATGAACACTGAAGCTTTCTTT. Translating it yields CASSLRNMNTEAFF. Full variable domain (remainder filled in from reference TRBV5-5 and TRBJ1-1): DAGVTQSPTHLIKTRGQQVTLRCSPISGHKSVSWYQQVLGQGPQFIFQYYEKEERGRGNFPDRFSARQFPNYSSELNVNALLLGDSALYLCASSLRNMNTEAFFGQGTRLTVV.

Many counts were recorded for this clonotype. The chain employs TRBV20-1 and TRBJ2-1; 13 bases are shared with TRBD2. Trimming removed 7 bases from V and 4 bases from J; junction bases left unmatched: 4. The CDR3 loop spans 14 amino acids. Germline V gene data show CDR1 as DFQATT and CDR2 as SNEGSKA (reference sequence). CDR3 amino acids: CSEKGLAGYNEQFF. The CDR3 bases are TGCAGTGAAAAGGGACTAGCGGGGTACAATGAGCAGTTCTTC.

In this sample, this clonotype turned up many times. The chain joins TRBV5-1 to TRBJ2-7, with D hard to call. V was pared by 4 bases and J by 4 bases, with 6 bases between. From germline, CDR1 is SGHRS and CDR2 YFSETQ. This CDR3 is built from 11 residues. CDR3 sequence: CASSGYYEQYF. The CDR3 DNA is TGCGCCAGCAGCGGATATTACGAGCAGTACTTC.

This clonotype was seen repeatedly, ten times or more. Here the CDR3 DNA reads TGCAGTGCCCTACTTGTTCCCCTAAATACGCAGTATTTT. This gives the protein CSALLVPLNTQYF. This rearrangement joins TRBV20-1 to TRBJ2-3; D gene uncertain. The CDR3 is 13 amino acids. CDR1 and CDR2 from the germline V gene are DFQATT and SNEGSKA (reference sequence). V lost 6 bases and J lost 7, with 17 bases in between.

This clonotype was observed many times. The chain recombines TRBV6-6 with TRBJ2-7; D gene uncertain. The CDR3 sequence is 12 residues long. Between the trimmed V and J ends, which lost 2 bases and 5 bases, there was a span of 7 bases. CDR1 is MNHNY, CDR2 SVGAGI, per germline (reference sequence). CDR3 DNA sequence: TGTGCCAGCAGTTACCGGTCCCACGAGCAGTACTTC. This codes for CASSYRSHEQYF.

Ten or more counts support this clonotype. This sequence joins TRBV10-3 and TRBJ2-3; D uncertain. The germline gives CDR1 ENHRY, CDR2 SYGVKD. The V gene lost 6 bases and the J gene lost 10 bases, with 17 bases spanning the gap. The CDR3 covers 13 residues. The CDR3 nucleotides read TGTGCCATCAGCCCTACAGATGGCCTCCCGCAGTATTTT. Its translation: CAISPTDGLPQYF.

This clonotype was picked up many times. This sequence joins TRBV5-5 and TRBJ1-5, with 7 nucleotides matching TRBD1. V shed 0 bases, J shed 7 bases, and the junction held 10 bases outside the gene matches. Germline-derived CDR1 and CDR2 are SGHKS and YYEKEE (reference sequence). This CDR3 has 16 amino acids. The CDR3 loop reads CASSLALWTGGQPQHF. CDR3 coding DNA: TGTGCCAGCAGCTTGGCATTATGGACAGGAGGACAGCCCCAGCATTTT.

This clonotype showed up many times. This rearrangement joins TRBV29-1 to TRBJ2-2, with a possible D match to TRBD2 (6 bases). CDR3 length equals 15 residues. V was cut by 0 bases and J by 0 bases, with 8 bases left in between. Germline CDR1 reads SQVTM; CDR2 reads ANQGSEA. CDR3 nucleotide sequence: TGCAGCGTTGAAGAAGCGGGTGCGAACACCGGGGAGCTGTTTTTT. This gives the protein CSVEEAGANTGELFF.

This clonotype has ten or more counts. V usage is TRBV20-1 and J usage is TRBJ1-6, with D possibly TRBD1 on 6 matching bases. CDR1 and CDR2 (germline): DFQATT, SNEGSKA (reference sequence). V was clipped by 8 bases and J by 7 bases, with 15 bases between them. The CDR3 has 13 amino acids. The DNA for the CDR3 is TGCAGTCCCCGACAACAGGGAAATTCACCCCTCCACTTT. Translated: CSPRQQGNSPLHF.

This clonotype has a count of ten or more. V usage is TRBV12-3 or TRBV12-4 and J usage is TRBJ2-2, with TRBD2 matching 10 bases. Trimming cost V 6 bases and J 5 bases; bases outside gene matches: 6. The CDR3 spans 15 residues. In DNA, the CDR3 is TGTGCCAGCAGCATGGGACTAGCGAGGACCGGGGAGCTGTTTTTT. It yields the protein CASSMGLARTGELFF.

This clonotype was recorded many times. The CDR3 sequence: CASSLVPEGQYF. For the CDR3, the DNA is TGTGCCAGCAGTTTAGTTCCCGAGGGGCAGTATTTT. This chain joins TRBV12-3 or TRBV12-4 and TRBJ2-3, with a possible D match to TRBD2 (5 bases). V lost 1 base, J lost 11 bases, and 10 bases lay in between. This CDR3 comprises 12 residues.